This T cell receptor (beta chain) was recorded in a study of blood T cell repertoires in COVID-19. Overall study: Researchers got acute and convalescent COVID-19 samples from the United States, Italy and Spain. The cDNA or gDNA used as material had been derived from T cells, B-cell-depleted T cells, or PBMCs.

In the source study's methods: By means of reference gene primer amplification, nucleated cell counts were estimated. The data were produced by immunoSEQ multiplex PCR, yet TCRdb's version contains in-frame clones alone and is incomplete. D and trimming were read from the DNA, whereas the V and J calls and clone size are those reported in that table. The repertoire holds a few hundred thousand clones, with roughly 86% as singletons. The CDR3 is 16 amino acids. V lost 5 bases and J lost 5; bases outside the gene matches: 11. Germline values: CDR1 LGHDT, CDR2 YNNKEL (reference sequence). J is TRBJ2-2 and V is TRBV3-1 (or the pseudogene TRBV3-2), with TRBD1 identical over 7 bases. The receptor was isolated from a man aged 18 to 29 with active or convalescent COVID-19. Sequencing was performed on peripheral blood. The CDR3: CASSIRSGTETGELFF. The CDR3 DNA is TGTGCCAGCAGCATCCGGTCCGGGACAGAGACCGGGGAGCTGTTTTTT.